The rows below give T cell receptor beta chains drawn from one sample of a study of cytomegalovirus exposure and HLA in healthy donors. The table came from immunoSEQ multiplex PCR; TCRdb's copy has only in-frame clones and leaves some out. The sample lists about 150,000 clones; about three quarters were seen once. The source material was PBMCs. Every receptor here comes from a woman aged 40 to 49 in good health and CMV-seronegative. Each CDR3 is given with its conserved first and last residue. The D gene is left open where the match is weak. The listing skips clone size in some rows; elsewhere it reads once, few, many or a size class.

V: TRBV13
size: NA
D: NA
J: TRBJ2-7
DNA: TGTGCCAGCAGCTTATCTCTCCCCTACGAGCAGTACTTC
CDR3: CASSLSLPYEQYF

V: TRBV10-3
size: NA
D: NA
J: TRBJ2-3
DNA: TGTGCCATCAGAGGCGGCGGGAGCACAGATACGCAGTATTTT
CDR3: CAIRGGGSTDTQYF

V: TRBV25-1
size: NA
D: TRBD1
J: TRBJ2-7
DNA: TGTGCCAGCAGTGAATTCGGCGACAGGGGGGTTGGCGAGCAGTACTTC
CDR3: CASSEFGDRGVGEQYF

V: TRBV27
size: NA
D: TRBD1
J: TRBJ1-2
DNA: TGTGCCAGCAGTCCGACAGGGGGCTGGGGCTACACCTTC
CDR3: CASSPTGGWGYTF

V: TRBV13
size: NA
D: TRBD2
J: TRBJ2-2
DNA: TGTGCCAGCAGCTTAAGCCACGGACTAGCCTTGTCCACCGGGGAGCTGTTTTTT
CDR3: CASSLSHGLALSTGELFF

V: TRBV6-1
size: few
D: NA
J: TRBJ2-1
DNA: TGTGCCAGTTGCTTTGCGGGGGCCGACAATGAGCAGTTCTTC
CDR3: CASCFAGADNEQFF

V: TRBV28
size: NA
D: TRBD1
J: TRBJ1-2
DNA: TGTGCCAGCAGCCACCCACTCGACAGGGGTCTAGTCTATGGCTACACCTTC
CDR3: CASSHPLDRGLVYGYTF

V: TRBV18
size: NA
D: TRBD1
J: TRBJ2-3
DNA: TGTGCCAGCTCACCACAGGGGGCCGGGGATACGCAGTATTTT
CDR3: CASSPQGAGDTQYF

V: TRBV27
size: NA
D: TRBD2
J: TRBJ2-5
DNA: TGTGCCAGCAGTTCGCTATCGACTAGCGGGTCGGAGACCCAGTACTTC
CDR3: CASSSLSTSGSETQYF

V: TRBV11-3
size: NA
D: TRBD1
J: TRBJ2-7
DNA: TGTGCCAGCAGACCCGGACAGGGGAGCTCCTACGAGCAGTACTTC
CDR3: CASRPGQGSSYEQYF

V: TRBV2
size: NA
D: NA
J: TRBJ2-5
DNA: TGTGCCAGCAGTGAATCGAGGTCACCAGAGACCCAGTACTTC
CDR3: CASSESRSPETQYF

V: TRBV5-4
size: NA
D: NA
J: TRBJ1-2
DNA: TGTGCCAGCACCCAATGGGGGGGAACTCATGGCTACACCTTC
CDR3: CASTQWGGTHGYTF

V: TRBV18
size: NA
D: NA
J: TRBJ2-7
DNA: TGTGCCAGCTCACCCCTGCGGTCCGGCTACGAGCAGTACTTC
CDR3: CASSPLRSGYEQYF

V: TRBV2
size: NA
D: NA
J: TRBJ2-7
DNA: TGTGCCAGCAGTGGGACATCGACTTCCGAGCAGTACTTC
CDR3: CASSGTSTSEQYF

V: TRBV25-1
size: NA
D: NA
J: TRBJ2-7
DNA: TGTGCCAGCAGTGGGCCAGGGAGGTACGAGCAGTACTTC
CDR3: CASSGPGRYEQYF

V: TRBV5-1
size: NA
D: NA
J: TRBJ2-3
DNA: TGCGCCAGCAGCTTGGCACACCAAAGCACAGATACGCAGTATTTT
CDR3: CASSLAHQSTDTQYF

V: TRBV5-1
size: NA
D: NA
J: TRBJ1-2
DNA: TGCGCCAGCAGCTTCAGGGGTCTGGGAGGCTACACCTTC
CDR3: CASSFRGLGGYTF

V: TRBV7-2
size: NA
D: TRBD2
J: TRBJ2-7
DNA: TGTGCCAGCAGCCGGGGACTAGGGTTCATATACGAGCAGTACTTC
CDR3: CASSRGLGFIYEQYF

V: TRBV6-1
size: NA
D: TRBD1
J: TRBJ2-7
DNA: TGTGCCAGCAGCCGGCTGGGACAGGGGAAGAACGAGCAGTACTTC
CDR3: CASSRLGQGKNEQYF

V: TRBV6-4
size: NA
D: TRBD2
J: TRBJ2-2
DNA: TGTGCCAGCACCTCCGGGACTAGCGGCTGGCCCGGGGAGCTGTTTTTT
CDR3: CASTSGTSGWPGELFF

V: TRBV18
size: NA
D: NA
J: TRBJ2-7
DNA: TGTGCCAGCTCACCGGGTCAGGGCCGCGAGCAGTACTTC
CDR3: CASSPGQGREQYF

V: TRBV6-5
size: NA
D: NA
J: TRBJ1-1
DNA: TGTGCCAGCAGTTATGGCGCGGGGATGGACACTGAAGCTTTCTTT
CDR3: CASSYGAGMDTEAFF

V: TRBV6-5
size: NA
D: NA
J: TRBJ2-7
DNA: TGTGCCAGCAAGATTCGGGTGGGCTACGAGCAGTACTTC
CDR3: CASKIRVGYEQYF

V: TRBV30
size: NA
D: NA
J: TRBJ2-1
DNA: TGTGCCTGGAGTCCCGGCCTGGGGAGTTGGGGGACTCACTACAATGAGCAGTTCTTC
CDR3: CAWSPGLGSWGTHYNEQFF

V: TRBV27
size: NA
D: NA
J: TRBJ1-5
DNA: TGTGCCAGCAGTTTTGATGGGGGGAATCAGCCCCAGCATTTT
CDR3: CASSFDGGNQPQHF

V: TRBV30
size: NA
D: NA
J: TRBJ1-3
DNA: TGTGCCTGGAGCCAGGGAGGTGGAAACACCATATATTTT
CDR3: CAWSQGGGNTIYF

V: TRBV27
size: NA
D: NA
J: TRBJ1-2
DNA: TGTGCCAGCAGTTTCTCCCCCCAGGGGAGCGCTGGCTACACCTTC
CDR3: CASSFSPQGSAGYTF

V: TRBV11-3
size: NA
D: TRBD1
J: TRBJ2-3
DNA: TGTGCCAGCAGTCCAGGTGGGACAGGACCCGATACGCAGTATTTT
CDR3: CASSPGGTGPDTQYF

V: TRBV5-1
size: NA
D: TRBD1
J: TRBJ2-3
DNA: TGCGCCAGCAGCTTGGTCCAAGGGGGCCTCACAGATACGCAGTATTTT
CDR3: CASSLVQGGLTDTQYF

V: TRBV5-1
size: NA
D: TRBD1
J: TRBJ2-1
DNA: TGCGCCAGCAGCTTGTTGGGACAGAACAATGAGCAGTTCTTC
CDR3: CASSLLGQNNEQFF

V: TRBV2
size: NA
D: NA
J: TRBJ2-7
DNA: TGTGCCAGCAGCCCGGACTTCTACGAGCAGTACTTC
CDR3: CASSPDFYEQYF

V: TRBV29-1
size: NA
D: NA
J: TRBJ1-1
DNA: TGCAGCGGTCGGGAGTTGAACACTGAAGCTTTCTTT
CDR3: CSGRELNTEAFF

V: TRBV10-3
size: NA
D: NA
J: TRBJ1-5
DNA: TGTGCCATCAGAGGACAGAGCAATCAGCCCCAGCATTTT
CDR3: CAIRGQSNQPQHF

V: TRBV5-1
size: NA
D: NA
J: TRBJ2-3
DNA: TGCGCCAGCAGCTTAGACTTCACAGATACGCAGTATTTT
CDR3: CASSLDFTDTQYF

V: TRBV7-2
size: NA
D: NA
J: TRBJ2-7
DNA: TGTGCCAGCAGCTTGCGGCCGGGAAGCTCCTACGAGCAGTACTTC
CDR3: CASSLRPGSSYEQYF

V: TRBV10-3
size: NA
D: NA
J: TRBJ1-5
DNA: TGTGCCATCAGTGAAAGGCAGGGTAGGGACTATCAGCCCCAGCATTTT
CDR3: CAISERQGRDYQPQHF

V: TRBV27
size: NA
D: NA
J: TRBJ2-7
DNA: TGTGCCAGCAGCCTACAGTTATCCCCTCTATTAGAGCAGTACTTC
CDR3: CASSLQLSPLLEQYF

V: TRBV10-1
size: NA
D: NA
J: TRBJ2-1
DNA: TGCGCCAGCAGTGAGCTCGGGGGGCCCGACAATGAGCAGTTCTTC
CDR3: CASSELGGPDNEQFF

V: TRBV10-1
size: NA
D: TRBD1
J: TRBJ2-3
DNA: TGCGCCAGCAAGACAGGGGGTTCGGATACGCAGTATTTT
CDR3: CASKTGGSDTQYF

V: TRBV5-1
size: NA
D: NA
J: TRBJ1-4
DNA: TGCGCCAGCAGCTTGGTGGGACCGGGGGACGAAAAACTGTTTTTT
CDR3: CASSLVGPGDEKLFF

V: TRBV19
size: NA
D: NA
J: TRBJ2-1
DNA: TGTGCCAGTATCCAACAGGGGGGGTCCTACAATGAGCAGTTCTTC
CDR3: CASIQQGGSYNEQFF

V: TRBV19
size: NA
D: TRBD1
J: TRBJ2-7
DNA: TGTGCCAGTAGCAATGACAGGGACGAGCAGTACTTC
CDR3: CASSNDRDEQYF

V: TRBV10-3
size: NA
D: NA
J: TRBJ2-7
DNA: TGTGCCATCAAGGCAGGGGAAGAGGACGAGCAGTACTTC
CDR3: CAIKAGEEDEQYF

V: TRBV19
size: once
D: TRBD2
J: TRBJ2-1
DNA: TGTGCCAGTAGTATAGATCTGGCGGGAGGGGGATACAATGAGCAGTTCTTC
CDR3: CASSIDLAGGGYNEQFF

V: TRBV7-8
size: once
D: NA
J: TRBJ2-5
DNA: TGTGCCAGCAGCTTTGGACAGTCGGACGAGACCCAGTACTTC
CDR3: CASSFGQSDETQYF

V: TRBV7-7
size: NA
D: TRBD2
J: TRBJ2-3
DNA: TGTGCTAGCAGCCAGAATAGCGGGGTCCTCACGCAGTATTTT
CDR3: CASSQNSGVLTQYF

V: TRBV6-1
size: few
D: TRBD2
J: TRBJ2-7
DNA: TGTGCCAGCAGGGAGGGGACTACCACTTTCTACGAGCAGTACTTC
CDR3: CASREGTTTFYEQYF

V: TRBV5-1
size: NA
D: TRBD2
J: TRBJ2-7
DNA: TGCGCCAGCAGCCTGGGGGTAGCGGGTTTGGTAGAGCAGTACTTC
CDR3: CASSLGVAGLVEQYF

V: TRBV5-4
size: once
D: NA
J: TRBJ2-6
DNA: TGTGCCAGCAGCTTTCAGGGGGCCAACGTCCTGACTTTC
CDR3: CASSFQGANVLTF

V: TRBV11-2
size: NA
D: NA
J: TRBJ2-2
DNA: TGTGCCAGCAGCCTATGGACAGGGAGGGACACCGGGGAGCTGTTTTTT
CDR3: CASSLWTGRDTGELFF

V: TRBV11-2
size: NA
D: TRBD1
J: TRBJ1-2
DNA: TGTGCCAGCAGCCCAATGGGGGGACAGGGGGCATTAGGCTATGGCTACACCTTC
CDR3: CASSPMGGQGALGYGYTF

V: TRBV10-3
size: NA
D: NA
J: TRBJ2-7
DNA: TGTGCCACCCTCAAGGGGGAGGGGACCTACGAGCAGTACTTC
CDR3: CATLKGEGTYEQYF

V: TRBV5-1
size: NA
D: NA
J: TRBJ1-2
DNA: TGCGCCAGCAGCGACCCCGGGCAGGGTAATGGCTACACCTTC
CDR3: CASSDPGQGNGYTF

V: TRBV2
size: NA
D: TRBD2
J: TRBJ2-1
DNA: TGTGCCAGCACTCCAGGACTAGCGGGAACGGTTGAGCAGTTCTTC
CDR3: CASTPGLAGTVEQFF

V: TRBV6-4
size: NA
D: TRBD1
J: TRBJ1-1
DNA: TGTGCCAGCAGAGTCGACAGGGGGTACACTGAAGCTTTCTTT
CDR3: CASRVDRGYTEAFF

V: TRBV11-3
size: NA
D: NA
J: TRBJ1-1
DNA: TGTGCCAGCAGCTTTTACACGAACACTGAAGCTTTCTTT
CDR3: CASSFYTNTEAFF

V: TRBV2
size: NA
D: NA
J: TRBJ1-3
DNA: TGTGCCAGCATCGACAGCAGCCCTATATTCTCTGGAAACACCATATATTTT
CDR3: CASIDSSPIFSGNTIYF

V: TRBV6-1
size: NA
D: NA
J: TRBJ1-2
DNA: TGTGCCAGCAGTGATTCCAGCTATGGCTACACCTTC
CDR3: CASSDSSYGYTF

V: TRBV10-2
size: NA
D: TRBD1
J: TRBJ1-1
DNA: TGCGCCAGCGCAGCACCTGAGGGGGCGTCTTTCTTT
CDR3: CASAAPEGASFF

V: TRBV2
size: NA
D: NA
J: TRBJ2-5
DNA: TGTGCCAGCACCCCACTGGGCGGGGCGACCCAGTACTTC
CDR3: CASTPLGGATQYF